Listed here are 9 T cell receptor beta chains from one sample, sequenced in a study of early T cells in non-severe SARS-CoV-2 infection. One entry per CDR3 protein, called by TCRdb with MiXCR from the 5' RACE reads. Of 60,000 to 70,000 distinct CDR3 sequences listed, 5.5% to 7% were seen once; the top ten hold less than 3.5%. The specimen was whole blood, collected at baseline. These receptors all come from an adult who was a healthcare worker with PCR-confirmed SARS-CoV-2 infection or an uninfected control (not recorded which).

Ten or more counts support this clonotype. This rearrangement joins TRBV6-2 or TRBV6-3 to TRBJ2-5, with 13 bases aligning to TRBD2. The CDR3 has 19 amino acids. CDR1 MNHEY and CDR2 SVGEGT come from the germline V gene. After removal of 2 bases from V and 1 base from J, the junction contained 10 bases not matched to a gene. The CDR3 DNA sequence: TGTGCCAGCAGTTACCCCACCCCGGGACTAGCGGGACTCCAAGAGACCCAGTACTTC. Its translation is CASSYPTPGLAGLQETQYF.

With regard to this clonotype: This may come from a read error, since a much larger clone is one base off. CDR3 loop: CAISGHDSYELYF. In nucleotides, the CDR3 is TGTGCCATCAGTGGGCACGATTCCTACGAGCTGTACTTC. The chain uses TRBV10-3 and TRBJ2-7; D gene unclear. CDR1 ENHRY and CDR2 SYGVKD come from the germline V gene. This CDR3 is built from 13 residues.

This clonotype occurred a few times. The chain uses TRBV7-2 and TRBJ1-2, with D perhaps TRBD1 (5 bases). The CDR3 contains 16 residues. Trimming took 0 bases from V and 8 from J, leaving 19 bases between them. CDR1 is SGHTA, CDR2 FQGNSA, per germline. CDR3 amino acids: CASSLASRGPSRGYTF. CDR3 nucleotides: TGTGCCAGCAGCTTAGCGTCACGGGGCCCCTCCAGAGGCTACACCTTC. Based on the CDR3 plus reference TRBV7-2 and TRBJ1-2, the full variable domain is GAGVSQSPSNKVTEKGKDVELRCDPISGHTALYWYRQSLGQGLEFLIYFQGNSAPDKSGLPSDRFSAERTGGSVSTLTIQRTQQEDSAVYLCASSLASRGPSRGYTFGSGTRLTVV.

V usage is TRBV7-2 and J usage is TRBJ2-3; no clear D. Trimming shortened V by 2 bases and J by 0 bases, and 15 bases separated the two germline ends. The CDR3 length is 17 residues. Per the germline V gene, CDR1 is SGHTA and CDR2 is FQGNSA. CDR3 region: CASSLISRTVSTDTQYF. CDR3 coding DNA: TGTGCCAGCAGCTTAATATCGCGGACGGTTAGCACAGATACGCAGTATTTT.

A word on this clonotype: A much larger clone differs by one base, so this may be a read error. The chain has TRBV29-1 and TRBJ1-1; a possible D gene is TRBD1 (5 bases). The CDR3 length is 10 residues. Germline loops: CDR1 SQVTM, CDR2 ANQGSEA. The CDR3 DNA sequence: TGCAGGGCCTTCGGAGGGACAGCTTTCTTT. This sequence encodes CRAFGGTAFF.

This clonotype was seen repeatedly, ten times or more. The rearrangement links TRBV7-2 to TRBJ2-5, with 9 bases identical to TRBD2. The V and J ends lost 6 bases and 2 bases, in that order; junction bases with no gene match: 13. Germline CDR1 is SGHTA and CDR2 is FQGNSA. The CDR3 loop spans 17 amino acids. CDR3 residues: CASRNSNAGGGQETQYF. For the CDR3, the DNA is TGTGCCAGCAGAAATAGCAATGCGGGAGGGGGACAAGAGACCCAGTACTTC.

The V gene is TRBV3-1, the J gene TRBJ2-5; 8 bases align to TRBD2. Germline V gene sequence: CDR1 LGHDT, CDR2 YNNKEL (reference sequence). CDR3 length: 13 residues. The V segment lost 10 bases and the J segment 4 bases; nucleotides outside the gene matches: 8. This CDR3 reads CATQLRGGETQYF. DNA for the CDR3: TGTGCCACCCAGCTTCGGGGGGGAGAGACCCAGTACTTC.

The chain joins TRBV4-2 to TRBJ2-3; 9 nucleotides align to TRBD2. V shed 0 bases, J shed 4 bases, and the junction held 8 bases outside the gene matches. Germline V lookup: CDR1 LGHNA, CDR2 YNFKEQ. There are 17 residues in the CDR3. The CDR3 DNA follows: TGTGCCAGCAGCCAAGATCTTAGGGGACTAGCCGCAGATACGCAGTATTTT. Translation gives CASSQDLRGLAADTQYF.

This clonotype was recorded many times. The chain uses TRBV5-1 and TRBJ2-7; D may be TRBD1 or TRBD2 (7 bases each). Germline V CDR1 and CDR2: SGHRS, YFSETQ. V dropped 4 bases and J dropped 3 bases, with 17 bases sitting between them. This CDR3 has 15 amino acids. Here the CDR3 reads CASSPHPGGDYEQYF. Written as DNA, the CDR3 is TGCGCCAGCAGCCCCCATCCAGGGGGGGACTACGAGCAGTACTTC.